The next 18 T cell receptor beta chains were all read from a single sample in a study of regulatory T cells in long-lasting Graves disease. iRepertoire HTBI primers and Arm-PCR of CDR3 regions built TCR beta libraries. TCRdb itself ran the multiplex PCR reads through MiXCR, one entry per CDR3 protein. The sample lists more than 350,000 distinct CDR3 sequences; roughly 21% were seen once. Time point indicated: persistent/refractory GD, antithyroid drugs over 5 years with positive TRAb. From PBMCs, RNA was extracted and then used to make the TCR library. The material was peripheral blood mononuclear cells (PBMCs), obtained when the disease was refractory, from a patient treated with antithyroid drugs. The receptors were sampled from a female donor with Graves disease.

The chain joins TRBV7-8 to TRBJ2-1; D tentatively fits TRBD1 or TRBD2 (5 bases each). Between the trimmed V and J ends, which lost 8 bases and 6 bases, there was a span of 17 bases. The V gene's germline CDR1 is SGHVS and CDR2 FQNEAQ. There are 14 residues in the CDR3. CDR3 protein: CASGTRGRVNEQFF. The CDR3 nucleotides read TGTGCCAGCGGAACCCGGGGCAGGGTCAATGAGCAGTTCTTC.

The chain couples TRBV28 to TRBJ1-4, with a weak D call TRBD1 (6 bases). Germline lookup yields CDR1 MDHEN and CDR2 SYDVKM. The CDR3 has 15 amino acids. The V end was cut by 3 bases, the J end by 3 bases, with 11 bases between. This chain's CDR3 is CASSLVGAANEKLFF. CDR3 DNA: TGTGCCAGCAGTTTGGTGGGGGCAGCTAATGAAAAACTGTTTTTT. The whole variable domain, remainder taken from reference TRBV28 and TRBJ1-4, is DVKVTQSSRYLVKRTGEKVFLECVQDMDHENMFWYRQDPGLGLRLIYFSYDVKMKEKGDIPEGYSVSREKKERFSLILESASTNQTSMYLCASSLVGAANEKLFFGSGTQLSVL.

This clonotype came up many times. This rearrangement joins TRBV10-3 to TRBJ2-7; 8 bases fit TRBD2. Germline CDR1 and CDR2: ENHRY and SYGVKD. This CDR3 has 15 residues. Losses at the gene ends were 3 bases for V and 5 bases for J; bases not matched to a gene: 9. The CDR3 DNA reads as TGTGCCATCAGTGACCCCGGACTAGCTTCCCACGAGCAGTACTTC. Translation: CAISDPGLASHEQYF.

This clonotype came up many times. The rearrangement uses TRBV28 and TRBJ2-7, with 7 positions matching TRBD1. Germline V gene sequence: CDR1 MDHEN, CDR2 SYDVKM. This CDR3 is built from 15 residues. J lost 9 bases, V lost 5 bases, and 16 bases had no gene match. This chain's CDR3 is CASSPRDRSSGRQYF. CDR3 bases: TGTGCCAGCAGTCCCCGGGACAGATCAAGTGGGAGGCAGTACTTC.

To note about this clonotype: This sequence may be a read error, since a much larger clone differs from it by one base. The chain is built from TRBV12-3 or TRBV12-4 and TRBJ2-5; 7 bases fit TRBD2. Trimming cost V 6 bases and J 4 bases; bases outside gene matches: 14. The CDR3 runs 16 residues. CDR3 sequence: CASSFGLAEDGETQYF. The DNA of the CDR3 is TGTGCCAGCAGCTTCGGGCTAGCGGAAGATGGAGAGACCCAGTACTTC.

The sample holds many counts of this clonotype. The V call is TRBV24-1, the J call TRBJ2-5; tentative D call: TRBD1 (6 bases). Between the trimmed V and J ends, which lost 4 bases and 5 bases, there was a span of 13 bases. Germline V lookup: CDR1 KGHDR, CDR2 SFDVKD. This CDR3 contains 14 residues. The CDR3 loop reads CATSEGGSKETQYF. In DNA form, the CDR3 reads TGTGCCACCAGTGAAGGGGGTAGCAAGGAGACCCAGTACTTC.

The chain is built from TRBV5-4 and TRBJ1-2; weak D call: TRBD1 (6 bases). CDR3 size: 17 residues. Trimming stripped 4 bases from V and 2 bases from J, with 21 bases between. Germline values: CDR1 SGHNT, CDR2 YYREEE (reference sequence). Here the CDR3 reads CASSTGGRGQMNYGYTF. CDR3 coding DNA: TGTGCCAGCAGCACGGGGGGGCGGGGACAAATGAACTATGGCTACACCTTC.

This clonotype was seen at least ten times. The rearrangement joins TRBV7-2 to TRBJ2-7, with D tentatively TRBD2 (5 bases). The V gene's germline CDR1 is SGHTA and CDR2 FQGNSA. Trimming removed 5 bases at V and 12 bases at J, with 17 bases between. The CDR3 consists of 12 residues. The DNA for the CDR3 is TGTGCCAGCAGCCATTCGAGGGCGAATGTGTACTTC. This sequence encodes CASSHSRANVYF.

This clonotype was counted a few times. V is TRBV29-1 and J is TRBJ2-2; TRBD2 matches 11 bases. Germline V gene data show CDR1 as SQVTM and CDR2 as ANQGSEA. The CDR3 is made up of 15 amino acids. With 6 bases clipped from V and 4 bases from J, the junction kept 7 bases outside the gene matches. The CDR3 is CSVILAGGPTGELFF. In DNA form, the CDR3 reads TGCAGCGTGATTTTAGCGGGAGGGCCCACCGGGGAGCTGTTTTTT.

The rearrangement uses TRBV7-2 and TRBJ1-1, with TRBD1 identical over 9 bases. Germline loops: CDR1 SGHTA, CDR2 FQGNSA. V dropped 5 bases and J dropped 10; count of bases not matched to a gene: 8. This CDR3 region has 13 residues. In DNA form, the CDR3 reads TGTGCCAGCAGCAGAGGACAGGGGCGCGGAGCTTTCTTT. It specifies CASSRGQGRGAFF. Using reference TRBV7-2 and TRBJ1-1 for the parts outside the CDR3, the full variable domain is GAGVSQSPSNKVTEKGKDVELRCDPISGHTALYWYRQSLGQGLEFLIYFQGNSAPDKSGLPSDRFSAERTGGSVSTLTIQRTQQEDSAVYLCASSRGQGRGAFFGQGTRLTVV.

The CDR3: CASTPRQGRPDTQYF. CDR3 nucleotide sequence: TGTGCCAGCACCCCCCGGCAGGGAAGGCCAGATACGCAGTATTTT. The genes are TRBV2 and TRBJ2-3, with D tentatively TRBD1 (5 bases). The V end lost 7 bases, the J end lost 4 bases, and 18 bases lay between the germline ends. The CDR3 is 15 residues long. The V gene's germline CDR1 is SNHLY and CDR2 FYNNEI.

This clonotype has ten or more counts. The gene calls are TRBV28 and TRBJ2-5; D not resolved. Trimming took off 1 base at V and 5 bases at J, with 11 bases between the two ends. The CDR3 runs 14 residues. Per germline, CDR1 MDHEN and CDR2 SYDVKM. CDR3 sequence (DNA): TGTGCCAGCAGTTTATTGGCAAAAGCGGAGACCCAGTACTTC. The encoded protein is CASSLLAKAETQYF.

The CDR3: CASSGQTGTAYNSPLHF. The CDR3 DNA follows: TGTGCCAGCAGTGGCCAAACCGGGACAGCCTATAATTCACCCCTCCACTTT. The J gene is TRBJ1-6, the V gene TRBV25-1; 7 nucleotides match TRBD1. Germline V CDR1 and CDR2: MGHDK, SYGVNS. Germline trimming cut 4 bases from V and 2 bases from J; bases unmatched to any gene: 8. The CDR3 runs 17 residues.

In its sample, this clonotype was seen many times. The rearrangement links TRBV7-9 to TRBJ2-7, with D unclear. Germline loops: CDR1 SEHNR, CDR2 FQNEAQ (reference sequence). The V gene lost 3 bases and the J gene lost 0 bases, with 6 bases spanning the gap. This CDR3 comprises 13 residues. Written as DNA, the CDR3 is TGTGCCAGCAGCTTGACTGACTCCTACGAGCAGTACTTC. Its protein is CASSLTDSYEQYF.

This clonotype was seen more than once but under ten times. J is TRBJ1-1 and V is TRBV5-4, with 7 bases that match TRBD1. This CDR3 spans 16 amino acids. CDR1 and CDR2 (germline): SGHNT, YYREEE (reference sequence). V lost 4 bases, J lost 0 bases, and 9 bases stayed unmatched. CDR3 DNA sequence: TGTGCCAGCAGCGCGGGAGGCGGGACAGTGAACACTGAAGCTTTCTTT. Protein product: CASSAGGGTVNTEAFF.

The chain uses TRBV28 and TRBJ1-5, with a possible D match to TRBD1 (5 bases). Germline CDR1 and CDR2: MDHEN and SYDVKM. CDR3 length: 14 amino acids. Trimming cost V 2 bases and J 7 bases, with 12 bases left between them. DNA of the CDR3: TGTGCCAGCAGTTTAATGGGGGGAGGACAGCCCCAGCATTTT. Translated, it gives CASSLMGGGQPQHF.

This clonotype was recorded a few times. CDR3 sequence: CATSRRGPGYGYTF. The CDR3 region has the DNA TGTGCCACCTCCCGAAGGGGTCCGGGGTATGGCTACACCTTC. The V and J genes are TRBV6-1 and TRBJ1-2; tentatively, D is TRBD1 (5 bases). CDR1 is MNHNS and CDR2 is SASEGT in the germline V gene. Trimming took 10 bases from V and 5 from J, leaving 20 bases between them. The CDR3 is 14 amino acids.

This clonotype was seen many times. The V call is TRBV28, the J call TRBJ1-2; D gene ambiguous. Trimming left V 3 bases short and J 1 base short, with 6 bases between. CDR3 length: 13 residues. In germline, CDR1 is MDHEN, CDR2 SYDVKM. In DNA, the CDR3 is TGTGCCAGCAGTTTCAACATTAACTATGGCTACACCTTC. Protein product: CASSFNINYGYTF.